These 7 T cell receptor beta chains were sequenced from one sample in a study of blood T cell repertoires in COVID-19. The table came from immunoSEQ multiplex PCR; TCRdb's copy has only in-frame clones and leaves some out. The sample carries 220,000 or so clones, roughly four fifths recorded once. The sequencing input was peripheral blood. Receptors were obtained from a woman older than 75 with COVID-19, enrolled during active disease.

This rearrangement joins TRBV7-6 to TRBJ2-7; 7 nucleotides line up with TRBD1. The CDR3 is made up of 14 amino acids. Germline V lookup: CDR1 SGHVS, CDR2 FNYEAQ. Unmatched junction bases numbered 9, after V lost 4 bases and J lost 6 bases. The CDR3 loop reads CASSSGTVLGEQYF. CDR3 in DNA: TGTGCCAGCAGCTCCGGGACAGTTTTGGGCGAGCAGTACTTC.

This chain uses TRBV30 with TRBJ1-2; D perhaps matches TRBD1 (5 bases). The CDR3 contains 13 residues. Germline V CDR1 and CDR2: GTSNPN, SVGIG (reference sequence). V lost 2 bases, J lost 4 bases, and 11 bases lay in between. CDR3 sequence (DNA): TGTGCCTGGAGTATACGGGGACTCTATGGCTACACCTTC. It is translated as CAWSIRGLYGYTF. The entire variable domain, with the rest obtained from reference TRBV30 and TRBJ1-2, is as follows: SQTIHQWPATLVQPVGSPLSLECTVEGTSNPNLYWYRQAAGRGLQLLFYSVGIGQISSEVPQNLSASRPQDRQFILSSKKLLLSDSGFYLCAWSIRGLYGYTFGSGTRLTVV.

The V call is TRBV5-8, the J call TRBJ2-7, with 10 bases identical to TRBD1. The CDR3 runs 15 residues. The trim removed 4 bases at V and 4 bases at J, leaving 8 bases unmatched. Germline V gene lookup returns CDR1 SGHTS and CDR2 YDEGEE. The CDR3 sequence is CASSQEGDRGYEQYF. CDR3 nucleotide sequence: TGTGCCAGCAGCCAGGAGGGGGACAGGGGTTACGAGCAGTACTTC.

The chain's CDR3 is CASSETHRNQPQHF. In DNA form, the CDR3 reads TGTGCCAGCAGTGAAACCCACAGGAATCAGCCCCAGCATTTT. This chain links TRBV6-1 with TRBJ1-5, with D perhaps TRBD1 (5 bases). Germline-derived CDR1 and CDR2 are MNHNS and SASEGT. This CDR3 is built from 14 residues. Trimming shortened V by 2 bases and J by 4 bases, and 9 bases separated the two germline ends.

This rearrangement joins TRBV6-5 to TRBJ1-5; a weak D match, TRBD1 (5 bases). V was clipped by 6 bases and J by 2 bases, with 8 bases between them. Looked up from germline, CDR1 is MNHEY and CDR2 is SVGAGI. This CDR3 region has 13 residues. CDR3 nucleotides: TGTGCCAGCAGCGACAGCCGCAATCAGCCCCAGCATTTT. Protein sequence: CASSDSRNQPQHF.

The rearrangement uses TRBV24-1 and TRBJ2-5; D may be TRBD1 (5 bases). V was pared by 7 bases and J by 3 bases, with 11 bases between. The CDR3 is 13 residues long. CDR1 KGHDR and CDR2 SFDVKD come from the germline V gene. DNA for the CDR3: TGTGCCACCAGCCAGGGAAGCAAAGAGACCCAGTACTTC. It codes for CATSQGSKETQYF.

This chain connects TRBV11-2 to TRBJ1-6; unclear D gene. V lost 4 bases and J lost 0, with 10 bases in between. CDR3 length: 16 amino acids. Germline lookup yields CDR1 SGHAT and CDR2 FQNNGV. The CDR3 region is CASSSRLSSYNSPLHF. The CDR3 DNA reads TGTGCCAGCAGCTCCAGGCTTAGCTCCTATAATTCACCCCTCCACTTT.